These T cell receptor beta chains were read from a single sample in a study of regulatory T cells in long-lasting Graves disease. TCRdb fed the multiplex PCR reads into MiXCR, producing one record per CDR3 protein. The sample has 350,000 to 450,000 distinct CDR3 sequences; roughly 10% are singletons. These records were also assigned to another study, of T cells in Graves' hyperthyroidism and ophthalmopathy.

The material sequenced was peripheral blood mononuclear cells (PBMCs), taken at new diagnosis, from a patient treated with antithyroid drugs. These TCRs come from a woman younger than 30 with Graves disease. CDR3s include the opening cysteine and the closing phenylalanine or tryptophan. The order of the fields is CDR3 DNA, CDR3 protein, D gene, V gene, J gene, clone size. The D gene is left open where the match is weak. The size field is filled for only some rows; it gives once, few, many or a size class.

TGTGCCAGCAGTTTAGCGCAAAATGAGCAGTTCTTC	CASSLAQNEQFF	NA	TRBV12-3/TRBV12-4	TRBJ2-1	many
TGCAGTGCCGCAGGGGACCTTAGCACAGATACGCAGTATTTT	CSAAGDLSTDTQYF	NA	TRBV20-1	TRBJ2-3	many
TGTGCCAGCAGCTCGGGGACAGCCTTAGATACGCAGTATTTT	CASSSGTALDTQYF	TRBD1	TRBV7-6	TRBJ2-3	many
TGCAGTGCTAGAGATTACAAGGCTCAAGGCTATGGCTACACCTTC	CSARDYKAQGYGYTF	NA	TRBV20-1	TRBJ1-2	NA
TGTGCCAGCAGCTTTACTCGGGTGGAGCAGTTCTTC	CASSFTRVEQFF	NA	TRBV11-3	TRBJ2-1	many
TGTGCCAGCAGTTGGTCAAGCACAGATACGCAGTATTTT	CASSWSSTDTQYF	NA	TRBV7-2	TRBJ2-3	many
TGCGCCACCGCGACCGTGGCGGGCGAGCAGTACTTC	CATATVAGEQYF	NA	TRBV4-1	TRBJ2-7	many
TGTGCCAGCAGCTTAAGGGACAGGGGGTCAGATACGCAGTATTTT	CASSLRDRGSDTQYF	TRBD1	TRBV7-2	TRBJ2-3	many
TGTGCCACCAGCAGTAGAAGTCCCGATACGCAGTATTTT	CATSSRSPDTQYF	NA	TRBV15	TRBJ2-3	many
TGTGCCAGCAGCTTACCCGGGACTAGCGGGACAAGCGCCGGGGAGCTGTTTTTT	CASSLPGTSGTSAGELFF	TRBD2	TRBV7-2	TRBJ2-2	few
TGTGCCAGCAGCTTCATGACTTTCCGGGCCCTTTTCGGTGAGCAGTTCTTC	CASSFMTFRALFGEQFF	NA	TRBV11-2	TRBJ2-1	many
TGTGCCAGCAGTTTAGGAGTCCAGACTGAAGCTTTCTTT	CASSLGVQTEAFF	NA	TRBV12-3/TRBV12-4	TRBJ1-1	many
TGTGCCAGTTACCGGGACAGGGCATATGAGGATGGCTACACCTTC	CASYRDRAYEDGYTF	TRBD1	TRBV6-1	TRBJ1-2	many
TGTGCCACCAGTGATTTTTGGGGTTCTGAAGCTTTCTTT	CATSDFWGSEAFF	NA	TRBV24-1	TRBJ1-1	many
TGTGCCAGCAGTTACGGGGGGGCAGATACGCAGTATTTT	CASSYGGADTQYF	TRBD2	TRBV6-5	TRBJ2-3	many
TGTGCCAGCAGCTTAACGGTTATTGGAAGTTCACCCCTCCACTTT	CASSLTVIGSSPLHF	NA	TRBV7-2	TRBJ1-6	NA
TGTGCCACCAGCAGAGATCCGACTACTGAAGCTTTCTTT	CATSRDPTTEAFF	NA	TRBV15	TRBJ1-1	many
TGTGCCATCAGGGCGACGGGCATCTCTGGAAACACCATATATTTT	CAIRATGISGNTIYF	NA	TRBV10-3	TRBJ1-3	NA
TGTGCCAGCAGTTTATGGGTGGCAGGTGAGCAGTTCTTC	CASSLWVAGEQFF	NA	TRBV28	TRBJ2-1	many
TGCAGCGCATGGAGGTACAATGAGCAGTTCTTC	CSAWRYNEQFF	NA	TRBV29-1	TRBJ2-1	many
TGTGCCAGCAGGCCAGGACAGTATGGCTACACCTTC	CASRPGQYGYTF	NA	TRBV28	TRBJ1-2	many
TGTGCCAGCAGTTTGACAGAGTATGGCTACACCTTC	CASSLTEYGYTF	NA	TRBV28	TRBJ1-2	many
TGCAGTACAGGGAAAAATCAGCCCCAGCATTTT	CSTGKNQPQHF	NA	TRBV20-1	TRBJ1-5	many
TGTGCCAGCAGTTTGGTAGGCGGGGGCTTCAATGAGCAGTTCTTC	CASSLVGGGFNEQFF	NA	TRBV27	TRBJ2-1	NA
TGTGCCAGCAGTTTCTCTGCCGACAGGTCCTACGAGCAGTACTTC	CASSFSADRSYEQYF	NA	TRBV6-2/TRBV6-3	TRBJ2-7	many
TGTGCCAGCGGAATAACGGGCTATGGCTACACCTTC	CASGITGYGYTF	NA	TRBV28	TRBJ1-2	many
TGTGCCAGCAGCCACCCTAGGGGAACAGGGGGCAGAGATGGCTACACCTTC	CASSHPRGTGGRDGYTF	TRBD1	TRBV7-9	TRBJ1-2	many
TGTGCCAGCAGTGAATCGGGCAGATACACAGATACGCAGTATTTT	CASSESGRYTDTQYF	NA	TRBV6-1	TRBJ2-3	many
TGTGCCAGCAGGCCCCCGCAGAACACTGAAGCTTTCTTT	CASRPPQNTEAFF	NA	TRBV5-5	TRBJ1-1	many
TGTGCCAGTGGAACCGGGGAGCTGTTTTTT	CASGTGELFF	NA	TRBV6-1	TRBJ2-2	many
TGTGCCAGCAGTGGGGACAGGTCCCGGGAGACCCAGTACTTC	CASSGDRSRETQYF	TRBD1	TRBV25-1	TRBJ2-5	few
TGTGCCAGCAGCTTAGTGGGGTATGAGCAGTTCTTC	CASSLVGYEQFF	NA	TRBV7-2	TRBJ2-1	many
TGTGCCAGCAGTCAACCGGGACAGGGGGCGCGAGGCTACACCTTC	CASSQPGQGARGYTF	TRBD1	TRBV6-1	TRBJ1-2	many
TGTGCCAGCTCACCATTAACGACCAACCTCGGGGAGCTGTTTTTT	CASSPLTTNLGELFF	NA	TRBV18	TRBJ2-2	many
TGTGCCAGTTCCAGACAGCGCGCCTCCTATAATTCACCCCTCCACTTT	CASSRQRASYNSPLHF	NA	TRBV9	TRBJ1-6	few
TGTGCCAGCAGCCTACAGGTGGAGTATGGCTACACCTTC	CASSLQVEYGYTF	NA	TRBV2	TRBJ1-2	many
TGCGCCAGCAGCCAACTTGTTACAGGGAGCAATCAGCCCCAGCATTTT	CASSQLVTGSNQPQHF	NA	TRBV4-1	TRBJ1-5	NA
TGCAGCGTTGAATTCCGGCTCCCGAAGGGGACAGATACGCAGTATTTT	CSVEFRLPKGTDTQYF	NA	TRBV29-1	TRBJ2-3	many
TGTGCCAGCAGCTCCGACCGACCCAGCAAGCAGTTCTTC	CASSSDRPSKQFF	NA	TRBV7-2	TRBJ2-1	many
TGTGCCAGCAGTCCCCTGCGCAGCGATCCCTTCTTC	CASSPLRSDPFF	NA	TRBV6-2/TRBV6-3	TRBJ2-1	NA
TGTGCCAGCAGCGGCCTGGGATCTGGGGCCAACGTCCTGACTTTC	CASSGLGSGANVLTF	NA	TRBV9	TRBJ2-6	NA
TGTGCCAGCAGCCAAGGAGGCGGGAGATCAGATACGCAGTATTTT	CASSQGGGRSDTQYF	TRBD2	TRBV3-1	TRBJ2-3	many
TGCAGTGCTAGAGATAGGGGGGGGCAGTTCTTC	CSARDRGGQFF	NA	TRBV20-1	TRBJ2-1	NA
TGTGCCAGCAGCCCCGATCCCCCTAATTACAATGAGCAGTTCTTC	CASSPDPPNYNEQFF	NA	TRBV6-1	TRBJ2-1	NA
TGCAGCGTGAGGACAGGGGGCCCCCACACCTTC	CSVRTGGPHTF	TRBD1	TRBV29-1	TRBJ1-2	few
TGTGCCAGCTCACAGATGGGTATGGCAGGGGAGTTCTTC	CASSQMGMAGEFF	NA	TRBV18	TRBJ2-1	many
TGTGCCAGCAGCCATTACCCGGGACTAGCGGTGTACAATGAGCAGTTCTTC	CASSHYPGLAVYNEQFF	TRBD2	TRBV14	TRBJ2-1	many
TGCAGCGTTGACATAGTAGGGACCCAGTACTTC	CSVDIVGTQYF	NA	TRBV29-1	TRBJ2-5	many